Shown below are 23 T cell receptor beta chains from a single sample sequenced in a study of PD-L1 blockade in urothelial cancer. Time point denoted: peripheral blood 6 weeks after treatment start. Sequenced by immunoSEQ multiplex PCR; TCRdb stores in-frame clones only, minus some. The table records about 48,000 clones, about 86% of them present only once. The material was PBMCs, obtained around atezolizumab (anti-PD-L1) treatment. These receptors were obtained from a man aged 60-69 years with urothelial cancer.

This rearrangement joins TRBV5-1 to TRBJ2-3; D gene unclear. The CDR3 contains 13 residues. The ends were cut back, 4 bases at V and 5 bases at J, with 11 bases in the middle. Per germline, CDR1 SGHRS and CDR2 YFSETQ. The DNA of the CDR3 is TGCGCCAGCAGCCGGTCTCGTATAGATACGCAGTATTTT. This codes for CASSRSRIDTQYF.

The rearrangement links TRBV9 to TRBJ2-7, with 7 bases lining up with TRBD1. From germline, CDR1 is SGDLS and CDR2 YYNGEE. With 0 bases clipped from V and 1 base from J, the junction kept 7 bases outside the gene matches. The CDR3 has 16 amino acids. The CDR3 DNA sequence: TGTGCCAGCAGCGTAGGAACAGGGGCATTATCCTACGAGCAGTACTTC. Encoded protein: CASSVGTGALSYEQYF.

This clone has only one observation. V gene TRBV15 combines with J gene TRBJ2-3, with D possibly TRBD2 on 6 matching bases. Per germline, CDR1 LNHNV and CDR2 YYDKDF (reference sequence). The CDR3 loop spans 15 amino acids. Trimming removed 0 bases from V and 5 bases from J, with 12 bases in between. In DNA form, the CDR3 reads TGTGCCACCAGCAGAGATCAGAGGCGGGGAGATACGCAGTATTTT. It encodes CATSRDQRRGDTQYF.

The J gene is TRBJ2-2, the V gene TRBV7-2; maybe TRBD2 (5 bases). CDR3 size: 14 residues. Trimming stripped 5 bases from V and 9 bases from J, with 16 bases between. Germline assignment: CDR1 SGHTA and CDR2 FQGNSA. In DNA form, the CDR3 reads TGTGCCAGCAGCCCCGACCGGGGAAGGAGGGAGCTGTTTTTT. This encodes CASSPDRGRRELFF.

This chain links TRBV18 with TRBJ2-7, with TRBD2 identical over 7 bases. V gave up 3 bases and J gave up 2 bases; unmatched junction bases: 1. The CDR3 spans 13 residues. In germline, CDR1 is KGHSH, CDR2 LQKENI. CDR3 sequence (DNA): TGTGCCAGCTCACCGGCGGGGGCCTACGAGCAGTACTTC. Protein sequence: CASSPAGAYEQYF.

The chain recombines TRBV4-2 with TRBJ2-7; TRBD2 agrees at 10 bases. CDR1 and CDR2 (germline): LGHNA, YNFKEQ. V trimming: 1 base; J trimming: 3 bases; junction bases outside the gene matches: 6. This CDR3 contains 16 residues. The CDR3 protein is CASSQVLAGSNYEQYF. The DNA for the CDR3 is TGTGCCAGCAGCCAAGTACTAGCGGGGTCCAACTACGAGCAGTACTTC.

This clone was seen only once. The rearrangement joins TRBV5-1 to TRBJ2-3; tentative D call: TRBD2 (6 bases). Germline V gene sequence: CDR1 SGHRS, CDR2 YFSETQ. Trimming pared 7 bases from V and 2 bases from J, leaving 17 bases between. CDR3 length: 15 amino acids. DNA of the CDR3: TGCGCCAGCGTCGGGCTAGCGTACCTCACAGATACGCAGTATTTT. Amino acids: CASVGLAYLTDTQYF.

The chain links TRBV30 to TRBJ1-1; 7 bases align to TRBD1. Germline CDR1 is GTSNPN and CDR2 is SVGIG (reference sequence). This CDR3 contains 14 residues. V lost 4 bases, J lost 5 bases, and 10 bases stayed unmatched. CDR3 in amino acids: CAWTTGPATTEAFF. As DNA, the CDR3 is TGTGCCTGGACGACAGGGCCAGCGACGACTGAAGCTTTCTTT.

V and J are TRBV28 and TRBJ2-7; 9 bases are a match to TRBD1. This CDR3 region has 16 residues. Germline trimming cut 5 bases from V and 2 bases from J; bases unmatched to any gene: 10. Per germline, CDR1 MDHEN and CDR2 SYDVKM. CDR3 protein: CASSPPTGTGTYEQYF. DNA of the CDR3: TGTGCCAGCAGTCCTCCCACCGGGACAGGGACCTACGAGCAGTACTTC.

This clone appeared a single time. The chain couples TRBV11-1 to TRBJ2-7, with 8 nucleotides matching TRBD1. This CDR3 contains 14 residues. In germline, CDR1 is SGHAT, CDR2 FQDESV (reference sequence). V gave up 5 bases and J gave up 3 bases; unmatched junction bases: 6. In nucleotides, the CDR3 is TGTGCCAGCAGCACCCGGACAGGGAACTACGAGCAGTACTTC. Translated: CASSTRTGNYEQYF.

The chain combines TRBV4-1 with TRBJ2-7, with 9 positions matching TRBD2. This CDR3 is 15 amino acids long. The germline V gene has CDR1 MGHRA and CDR2 YSYEKL. Trimming took 3 bases from V and 5 from J; bases not matched to a gene: 8. CDR3 nucleotide sequence: TGCGCCAGCAGCCAGAGAAGGCTAGCGGGGAACGAGCAGTACTTC. Translating it yields CASSQRRLAGNEQYF.

This clone was seen a handful of times. The chain has TRBV9 and TRBJ1-1, with D tentatively TRBD1 (5 bases). Trimming took off 1 base at V and 5 bases at J, with 9 bases between the two ends. The CDR3 length is 13 residues. Germline V lookup: CDR1 SGDLS, CDR2 YYNGEE. CDR3: CASSVTGVTEAFF. CDR3 DNA sequence: TGTGCCAGCAGCGTAACGGGGGTGACTGAAGCTTTCTTT.

The V and J genes are TRBV7-9 and TRBJ1-6; tentative D call: TRBD1 (5 bases). Trimming took 5 bases from V and 8 from J, leaving 13 bases between them. Germline V CDR1 and CDR2: SEHNR, FQNEAQ (reference sequence). CDR3 size: 14 residues. The CDR3 nucleotides are TGTGCCAGCAGCCCCGCCAGGGCCGATTCACCCCTCCACTTT. It specifies CASSPARADSPLHF.

The J gene is TRBJ2-1, the V gene TRBV4-3; 10 bases are a match to TRBD2. CDR1 LGHNA and CDR2 YSLEER come from the germline V gene. V dropped 2 bases and J dropped 4; count of bases not matched to a gene: 5. The CDR3 covers 16 residues. CDR3 bases: TGCGCCAGCAGCCAACAACTAGCGGGGCCATACAATGAGCAGTTCTTC. It encodes CASSQQLAGPYNEQFF.

The chain has TRBV10-3 and TRBJ2-7, with 9 bases that match TRBD1. The germline CDR1 and CDR2 sequences are ENHRY and SYGVKD. With 9 bases clipped from V and 2 bases from J, the junction kept 8 bases outside the gene matches. The CDR3 runs to 14 residues. The chain's CDR3 is CAIMTGQGTYEQYF. CDR3 DNA sequence: TGTGCCATAATGACGGGACAGGGTACCTACGAGCAGTACTTC.

This chain joins TRBV10-3 and TRBJ2-5; TRBD1 matches at 8 bases. Trimming cost V 4 bases and J 2 bases; bases outside gene matches: 3. The CDR3 spans 14 residues. Germline-derived CDR1 and CDR2 are ENHRY and SYGVKD. The CDR3 DNA follows: TGTGCCATCAGTGGGACAGGGCTACAAGAGACCCAGTACTTC. This translates into CAISGTGLQETQYF.

V gene TRBV6-6 combines with J gene TRBJ2-2, with 8 positions matching TRBD2. The J segment lost 2 bases and the V segment lost 5 bases, leaving 7 bases of the junction unmatched. The CDR3 runs to 16 residues. Per germline, CDR1 MNHNY and CDR2 SVGAGI (reference sequence). DNA of the CDR3: TGTGCCAGCAGTAAGAGCGGGGGCCCCAACACCGGGGAGCTGTTTTTT. This translates into CASSKSGGPNTGELFF.

The CDR3 spells CASSPGQGPSYEQFF. CDR3 nucleotide sequence: TGCGCCAGCAGCCCTGGACAGGGTCCCTCCTATGAGCAGTTCTTC. V usage is TRBV5-1 and J usage is TRBJ2-1; 8 bases match TRBD1. Germline lookup yields CDR1 SGHRS and CDR2 YFSETQ. Trimming removed 4 bases from V and 8 bases from J; junction bases left unmatched: 11. The length of the CDR3 is 15 residues.

A few counts support this clone. The chain is built from TRBV28 and TRBJ2-4; TRBD2 matches at 12 bases. CDR3 length: 16 residues. Trimming took 3 bases from V and 7 from J; bases not matched to a gene: 7. Germline CDR1 reads MDHEN; CDR2 reads SYDVKM. The CDR3 sequence is CASSLGVGTSGNIQYF. CDR3 nucleotide sequence: TGTGCCAGCAGTTTGGGGGTGGGGACTAGCGGGAACATTCAGTACTTC.

The genes are TRBV4-3 and TRBJ2-7, with 7 bases matching TRBD2. V lost 0 bases and J lost 5; bases outside the gene matches: 10. The length of the CDR3 is 16 residues. The germline gives CDR1 LGHNA, CDR2 YSLEER. In DNA, the CDR3 is TGCGCCAGCAGCCAAGATCTGGGTGGGAGGGCGAACGAGCAGTACTTC. Translating gives CASSQDLGGRANEQYF.

The rearrangement uses TRBV6-4 and TRBJ1-2; D is perhaps TRBD1 (6 bases). This CDR3 has 14 amino acids. Germline values: CDR1 MRHNA, CDR2 SNTAGT. Trimming left V 7 bases short and J 5 bases short, with 17 bases between. The CDR3 coding sequence is TGTGCCAGCATAAAGTCCAGGACAGAGTATGGCTACACCTTC. Encoded protein: CASIKSRTEYGYTF.

The rearrangement uses TRBV4-2 and TRBJ2-1, with 8 nucleotides matching TRBD2. The V gene end was trimmed by 2 bases and the J gene end by 0 bases; junction bases not matched to a gene: 3. Germline CDR1 is LGHNA and CDR2 is YNFKEQ. CDR3 length: 16 amino acids. CDR3 residues: CASSQTTSGSYNEQFF. CDR3 DNA sequence: TGTGCCAGCAGCCAAACCACTAGCGGCTCCTACAATGAGCAGTTCTTC.

This sequence joins TRBV7-9 and TRBJ2-5; 8 bases fit TRBD2. In germline, CDR1 is SEHNR, CDR2 FQNEAQ (reference sequence). The length of the CDR3 is 15 residues. Trimming cost V 4 bases and J 9 bases; bases outside gene matches: 13. In DNA form, the CDR3 reads TGTGCCAGCAGCTCCACCGGGACTAGGGGGGGGGCCCAGTACTTC. Translating gives CASSSTGTRGGAQYF.